Sequencing of this TCR beta chain was carried out in a study of pediatric ulcerative colitis. Broader study findings: Repertoires came from total lymphocyte DNA, so rare subsets like regulatory T cells may be missed.

To note about this clone: Its specificity is not known.

The junction had 7 bases not matched to a gene; V was cut back by 4 bases and J by 4 bases. CDR3 length: 15 residues. Germline V gives CDR1 SNHLY, CDR2 FYNNEI. Measured with immunoSEQ multiplex PCR; TCRdb has only the in-frame clones, and not every one. Counted here are about 32,000 clones, roughly 82% occurring once; the ten biggest clones make up over 3.5%. Sequences were obtained from blood. This chain connects TRBV2 to TRBJ2-1, with 7 bases that match TRBD2. The receptor was derived from a boy aged 10-17 years with severe ulcerative colitis. As DNA, the CDR3 is TGTGCCAGCAGTGTAACGGGGGGAGAGTACAATGAGCAGTTCTTC. Amino acid sequence: CASSVTGGEYNEQFF.